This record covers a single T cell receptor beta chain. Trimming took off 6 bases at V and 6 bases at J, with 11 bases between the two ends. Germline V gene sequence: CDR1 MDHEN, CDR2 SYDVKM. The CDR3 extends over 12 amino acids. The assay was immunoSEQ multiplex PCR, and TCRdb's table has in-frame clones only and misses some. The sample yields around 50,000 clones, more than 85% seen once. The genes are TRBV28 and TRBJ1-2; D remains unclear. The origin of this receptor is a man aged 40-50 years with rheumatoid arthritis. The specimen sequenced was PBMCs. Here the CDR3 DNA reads TGTGCCAGCAGCCTCCGGGAGAATGGCTACACCTTC. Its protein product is CASSLRENGYTF.